The next 6 T cell receptor beta chains were all read from a single sample in a study of shared clonotypes between healthy human individuals. Clones were read by immunoSEQ multiplex PCR, and TCRdb kept only the in-frame ones, dropping some. Among 850,000 to 1,200,000 clones listed, roughly 80% were seen once. The sequencing sample was made of memory CD4+ T cells sorted from blood. Subset indicated: CD45RA-negative fraction. Receptors originate from a man aged 18 to 29 in good health.

The gene calls are TRBV28 and TRBJ1-5, with 8 bases fitting TRBD1. CDR1 is MDHEN, CDR2 SYDVKM, per germline. The CDR3 covers 18 residues. J lost 3 bases, V lost 4 bases, and 14 bases had no gene match. DNA for the CDR3: TGTGCCAGCAGTTCACAAACCAGGGGGCTCCCGCTCAATCAGCCCCAGCATTTT. Its protein product is CASSSQTRGLPLNQPQHF.

This clone was seen only once. The chain is built from TRBV4-1 and TRBJ1-4; TRBD1 matches 9 bases. The ends lost 4 bases at V and 8 bases at J; junction bases unmatched: 8. The germline CDR1 and CDR2 sequences are MGHRA and YSYEKL. This CDR3 is built from 15 residues. This CDR3 is CASSPTGGDGEKLFF. In DNA form, the CDR3 reads TGCGCCAGCAGCCCTACAGGGGGCGATGGCGAAAAACTGTTTTTT.

The chain joins TRBV18 to TRBJ2-7, with 7 bases identical to TRBD1. The J segment lost 7 bases and the V segment lost 1 base, leaving 13 bases of the junction unmatched. The CDR3 totals 16 residues. Germline V lookup: CDR1 KGHSH, CDR2 LQKENI. This chain's CDR3 is CASSPRSGTVATEQYF. The DNA for the CDR3 is TGTGCCAGCTCACCACGTTCCGGGACAGTGGCGACGGAGCAGTACTTC. Looking up the rest from reference TRBV18 and TRBJ2-7 gives the full variable domain: NAGVMQNPRHLVRRRGQEARLRCSPMKGHSHVYWYRQLPEEGLKFMVYLQKENIIDESGMPKERFSAEFPKEGPSILRIQQVVRGDSAAYFCASSPRSGTVATEQYFGPGTRLTVT.

The V gene is TRBV6-6, the J gene TRBJ1-5, with D uncertain. Germline values: CDR1 MNHNY, CDR2 SVGAGI (reference sequence). This CDR3 region has 14 residues. V dropped 3 bases and J dropped 2 bases, with 8 bases sitting between them. CDR3 protein: CASSYITGNQPQHF. CDR3 nucleotide sequence: TGTGCCAGCAGTTATATCACGGGCAATCAGCCCCAGCATTTT.

The chain employs TRBV4-2 and TRBJ2-1; TRBD2 might be the D (5 bases). CDR1 LGHNA and CDR2 YNFKEQ come from the germline V gene. Trimming pared 3 bases from V and 7 bases from J, leaving 16 bases between. The CDR3 extends over 15 amino acids. The CDR3 nucleotides are TGTGCCAGCAGCCAGGGTGACGCGAGCGGTAATGAGCAGTTCTTC. This codes for CASSQGDASGNEQFF.

The V and J genes are TRBV5-1 and TRBJ2-1; TRBD2 matches at 8 bases. The V segment lost 0 bases and the J segment 4 bases; nucleotides outside the gene matches: 12. CDR3 length equals 18 residues. CDR1 and CDR2 (germline): SGHRS, YFSETQ. CDR3 amino acids: CASSLVSGRAADYNEQFF. Here the CDR3 DNA reads TGCGCCAGCAGCTTGGTATCCGGGAGGGCCGCCGATTACAATGAGCAGTTCTTC.